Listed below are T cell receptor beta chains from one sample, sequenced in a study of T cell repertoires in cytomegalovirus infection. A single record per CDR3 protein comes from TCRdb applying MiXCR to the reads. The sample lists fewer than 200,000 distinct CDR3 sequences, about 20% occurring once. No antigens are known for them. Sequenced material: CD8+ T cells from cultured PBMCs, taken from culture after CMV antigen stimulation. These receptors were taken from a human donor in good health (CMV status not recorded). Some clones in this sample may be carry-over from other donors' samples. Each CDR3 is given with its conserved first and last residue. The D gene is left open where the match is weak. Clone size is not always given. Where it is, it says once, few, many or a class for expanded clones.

CASSQDRAGEGYEQYF,TGCGCCAGCAGCCAAGATCGGGCAGGGGAAGGGTACGAGCAGTACTTC,-,TRBV4-3,-,TRBJ2-7
CASSSYGGQPYEQYF,TGTGCCAGCAGCAGCTATGGGGGACAACCCTACGAGCAGTACTTC,-,TRBV14,-,TRBJ2-7
CASSLERVTPLYGYTF,TGTGCCAGCAGCTTAGAACGGGTTACCCCGCTCTATGGCTACACCTTC,few,TRBV7-8,-,TRBJ1-2
CASSLQGSVSYMNTEAFF,TGTGCCAGCAGTTTACAGGGGTCCGTTTCTTACATGAACACTGAAGCTTTCTTT,few,TRBV27,-,TRBJ1-1
CASSLVKATNEKLFF,TGTGCCAGCAGTTTGGTCAAGGCAACTAATGAAAAACTGTTTTTT,few,TRBV27,-,TRBJ1-4
CASSLRRGGVPYEQYF,TGTGCCAGCAGCTTAAGGCGGGGAGGAGTCCCCTACGAGCAGTACTTC,-,TRBV5-6,-,TRBJ2-7
CASSTGTLLGGYTF,TGTGCCAGCAGTACCGGGACCCTCTTAGGAGGCTACACCTTC,-,TRBV12-3/TRBV12-4,-,TRBJ1-2
CASSSQIGGDTQYF,TGTGCCAGCAGCTCACAAATAGGGGGAGATACGCAGTATTTT,few,TRBV7-6,-,TRBJ2-3
CASSEAVRGLSTDTQYF,TGTGCCAGCAGTGAAGCGGTGAGGGGATTAAGCACAGATACGCAGTATTTT,-,TRBV6-1,-,TRBJ2-3
CASSLTGTGVRSPLHF,TGTGCCAGCAGCCTGACCGGGACAGGGGTTCGATCACCCCTCCACTTT,few,TRBV11-2,TRBD1,TRBJ1-6
CASSRTFLGLAANEQFF,TGTGCCAGCAGCCGAACCTTCCTGGGACTAGCAGCCAATGAGCAGTTCTTC,few,TRBV5-6,TRBD2,TRBJ2-1
CASSPGQGGTDTQYF,TGTGCCAGCAGTCCAGGACAGGGTGGAACAGATACGCAGTATTTT,few,TRBV12-3/TRBV12-4,TRBD1,TRBJ2-3
CASRPWVPGNQPQHF,TGTGCCAGCAGGCCCTGGGTCCCAGGCAATCAGCCCCAGCATTTT,few,TRBV6-6,-,TRBJ1-5
CASSYVEETQYF,TGTGCCAGCAGTTACGTCGAGGAGACCCAGTACTTC,-,TRBV6-2/TRBV6-3,-,TRBJ2-5
CASSLGGDITSGYTF,TGTGCCAGCAGCTTGGGGGGGGATATAACTTCCGGCTACACCTTC,-,TRBV7-9,-,TRBJ1-2
CASSPTQEGGAETQYF,TGTGCCAGCAGCCCAACCCAGGAGGGGGGCGCAGAGACCCAGTACTTC,-,TRBV11-2,-,TRBJ2-5
CASTPAGGGYGYTF,TGTGCCAGCACCCCCGCAGGGGGCGGCTATGGCTACACCTTC,-,TRBV9,TRBD1,TRBJ1-2
CASSYGGLHNQPQHF,TGTGCCAGCAGTTACGGAGGGCTACACAATCAGCCCCAGCATTTT,-,TRBV6-2/TRBV6-3,-,TRBJ1-5
CASSPPGSTGARPSYGYTF,TGTGCCAGCAGCCCCCCCGGGAGCACAGGGGCACGCCCCTCCTATGGCTACACCTTC,-,TRBV11-2,TRBD1,TRBJ1-2
CASGLVPNRVDYGYTF,TGTGCTAGTGGTTTGGTCCCTAACAGGGTAGACTATGGCTACACCTTC,-,TRBV12-5,-,TRBJ1-2
CASSVGAGITYEQYF,TGTGCCAGCAGCGTAGGGGCAGGGATAACCTACGAGCAGTACTTC,-,TRBV9,-,TRBJ2-7
CASSQAGTGLGEQYF,TGCGCCAGCAGCCAAGCCGGGACAGGGTTAGGCGAGCAGTACTTC,few,TRBV4-1,TRBD1,TRBJ2-7
CASSRGPYSGDNTDTQYF,TGTGCCAGCAGTAGGGGGCCCTATAGCGGGGACAACACAGATACGCAGTATTTT,few,TRBV2,-,TRBJ2-3
CASTPETGVANEQYF,TGTGCCAGCACCCCTGAGACGGGGGTCGCGAACGAGCAGTACTTC,many,TRBV4-2,-,TRBJ2-7
CASSQGFNSNQPQHF,TGCGCCAGCAGCCAAGGGTTTAATAGCAATCAGCCCCAGCATTTT,-,TRBV4-3,-,TRBJ1-5
CASSLDGDEQFF,TGTGCCAGCAGCTTAGATGGAGACGAGCAGTTCTTC,-,TRBV7-8,-,TRBJ2-1
CASSWTSGGDTQYF,TGTGCCAGCAGCTGGACTAGCGGGGGTGATACGCAGTATTTT,few,TRBV7-2,TRBD2,TRBJ2-3
CASSFPSLHPNTGELFF,TGTGCCAGCAGCTTCCCTTCCCTGCACCCGAACACCGGGGAGCTGTTTTTT,-,TRBV7-2,-,TRBJ2-2
CASSGGTSGNYEQYF,TGTGCCAGCAGCGGGGGGACTAGCGGTAACTACGAGCAGTACTTC,few,TRBV7-2,TRBD2,TRBJ2-7
CASSPTGLPSFNEQFF,TGTGCCAGCAGCCCCACGGGACTCCCGTCCTTCAATGAGCAGTTCTTC,few,TRBV7-9,-,TRBJ2-1
CASSFVGTGREKLFF,TGTGCCAGCAGTTTCGTGGGGACAGGAAGGGAAAAACTGTTTTTT,-,TRBV27,TRBD1,TRBJ1-4
CASGPGGLDTQYF,TGTGCCAGCGGTCCCGGGGGTTTAGATACGCAGTATTTT,-,TRBV27,-,TRBJ2-3
CASSSPKVAGYGYTF,TGTGCCAGCAGCTCGCCGAAGGTTGCTGGCTATGGCTACACCTTC,few,TRBV7-2,-,TRBJ1-2
CASRGPYYGYTF,TGTGCCAGCAGAGGACCGTACTATGGCTACACCTTC,-,TRBV12-3/TRBV12-4,-,TRBJ1-2
CTSSLQKDTQYF,TGTACCAGCAGCCTTCAAAAAGATACGCAGTATTTT,few,TRBV7-9,-,TRBJ2-3
CASSQGSGGRTYNEQFF,TGCGCCAGCAGCCAAGGCTCCGGCGGGAGGACCTACAATGAGCAGTTCTTC,-,TRBV4-1,TRBD2,TRBJ2-1
CASSFEVSGNTIYF,TGTGCTAGCAGCTTCGAAGTCTCTGGAAACACCATATATTTT,-,TRBV7-6,-,TRBJ1-3
CASGGSGTGERDGYEQYF,TGTGCCAGCGGGGGATCCGGGACAGGGGAAAGGGACGGGTACGAGCAGTACTTC,many,TRBV27,TRBD1,TRBJ2-7
CASSSGGAEQYF,TGTGCCAGCAGCTCCGGGGGGGCCGAGCAGTACTTC,few,TRBV7-8,TRBD2,TRBJ2-7
CASSPSGTGANEQFF,TGTGCCAGCAGCCCATCCGGGACAGGGGCCAATGAGCAGTTCTTC,-,TRBV7-6,TRBD1,TRBJ2-1
CASSYPPGGRTEAFF,TGTGCCAGCAGTTACCCTCCCGGAGGGAGAACTGAAGCTTTCTTT,few,TRBV6-6,-,TRBJ1-1
CASSLQRQQVPYNEQFF,TGTGCCAGCAGCTTACAAAGGCAGCAGGTCCCCTACAATGAGCAGTTCTTC,-,TRBV9,-,TRBJ2-1
CASSEVMGSAGSTQYF,TGTGCCAGCAGTGAAGTGATGGGCTCCGCCGGATCTACGCAGTATTTT,few,TRBV6-1,-,TRBJ2-3
CASSLGSGDQETQYF,TGTGCCAGCAGTTTGGGCTCAGGAGATCAAGAGACCCAGTACTTC,-,TRBV12-3/TRBV12-4,-,TRBJ2-5
CASSLLSLDGYTF,TGTGCCAGCAGCTTATTAAGTCTCGATGGCTACACCTTC,-,TRBV7-6,-,TRBJ1-2
CASSVGFSDINYGYTF,TGTGCCAGCAGTGTGGGATTCTCGGATATTAACTATGGCTACACCTTC,-,TRBV28,-,TRBJ1-2
CASSLGGGHSSYEQYF,TGTGCCAGCAGTTTAGGCGGGGGGCACAGCTCCTACGAGCAGTACTTC,-,TRBV28,TRBD2,TRBJ2-7
CASSKGQEGKGRQFF,TGTGCCAGCAGCAAGGGACAGGAGGGCAAGGGGAGGCAGTTCTTC,few,TRBV7-9,TRBD1,TRBJ2-1
CASSLGLAGPSSYEQYF,TGCGCCAGCAGCTTGGGACTAGCGGGGCCGAGCTCCTACGAGCAGTACTTC,-,TRBV5-1,TRBD2,TRBJ2-7
CSVEGIQGEGADTQYF,TGCAGCGTTGAAGGTATACAGGGAGAAGGGGCAGATACGCAGTATTTT,many,TRBV29-1,-,TRBJ2-3
CASSLIFRVGYTF,TGTGCCAGCAGTCTTATCTTCAGGGTCGGCTACACCTTC,few,TRBV6-2/TRBV6-3,-,TRBJ1-2